This T cell receptor beta chain is drawn from a study of early T cells in non-severe SARS-CoV-2 infection (TCRdb year 2021). As for the study more broadly: Because TCR sequencing was done on bulk RNA from unsorted whole blood, the alpha and beta chains could not be paired.

Comments on this clonotype: There is no known antigen for this receptor. No much larger clonotype is one base removed from it; base qualities were not supplied.

Receptor amplification or capture employed 5' RACE. TCRdb lists the instrument as NextSeq 500. Unique molecular identifiers were attached to individual cDNA molecules in the TCR library protocol so that sequencing error and PCR bias could be corrected. TCR alpha and beta chains were both sequenced, and the abundances of alpha and beta sequences in each sample were closely correlated with each other. As for how the authors treated the data: Decombinator V4 was used to annotate TCR sequences for V gene, J gene and CDR3. TCRs were defined as expanded if a significant change between any two time points was detected under a Poisson model with p below 0.0001. Abundances of TCRs were expressed as counts per million after normalisation to the total number of TCRs sequenced in each sample. TRAV1-2 paired with TRAJ12, TRAJ20 or TRAJ33 defined MAIT TCRs, while TRAV10 paired with TRAJ18 defined iNKT TCRs. VDJdb, accessed 1 November 2021, was searched for CMV, EBV and SARS-CoV-2 annotated TCRs, with TCRs annotated for multiple antigens excluded. In TCRdb, the public reads were trimmed at Q25 with fastp and aligned with MiXCR, with productive beta chains retained. Rows are unified per CDR3 protein, each entry keeping the most common DNA and genes. What appears here as the V and J calls and clone size reflects TCRdb's work, not the paper's. The sample table contains fewer than 50,000 distinct CDR3 sequences; only one count was recorded for 12% of them. The top ten hold roughly 16% of the sample.

CDR1 MDHEN and CDR2 SYDVKM were looked up in the germline V gene. The CDR3 contains 13 residues, cysteine and phenylalanine counted. CDR3 DNA only is kept here, 39 bases in frame from base 1. The trim is 3 bases for V and 3 bases for J, with a gap of 9 bases between the germline ends. The full study reports these points: VDJdb matching was skewed toward anti-spike CD8 responses, so virus-specific expansions were likely underestimated and private and CD4 specificities were missed.

A case-control design nested within a healthcare worker cohort in London, UK, was used, with weekly nasopharyngeal swab PCR tests and blood sampling performed. Healthcare workers were recruited during the week of the UK lockdown, between 23 and 31 March 2020, and followed weekly for up to roughly 15 weeks. The chain uses TRBV28 and TRBJ2-7, and the D gene may be TRBD1, 6 bases matching. The TCR sequence derives from an adult who was a healthcare worker with PCR-confirmed SARS-CoV-2 infection or an uninfected control (not recorded which). The sequenced sample was whole blood. The CDR3 region: CASSFQGSYEQYF. At the DNA level, the sequence is TGTGCCAGCAGTTTTCAGGGGAGCTACGAGCAGTACTTC. Where the CDR3 stops, the reference TRBV28 and TRBJ2-7 genes take over; the full variable domain is DVKVTQSSRYLVKRTGEKVFLECVQDMDHENMFWYRQDPGLGLRLIYFSYDVKMKEKGDIPEGYSVSREKKERFSLILESASTNQTSMYLCASSFQGSYEQYFGPGTRLTVT.